What follows are 10 T cell receptor beta chains derived from one specimen sequenced in a study of cytomegalovirus exposure and HLA in healthy donors. Vbeta (60) and Jbeta (13) primers were used in the PCR. Clones were read by immunoSEQ multiplex PCR, and TCRdb kept only the in-frame ones, dropping some. The sample lists around 78,000 clones, roughly 75% seen once, with 1.1% in the top ten. Sequencing was performed on PBMCs. The receptor set was obtained from a male donor in good health and CMV-seronegative.

A few counts support this clone. V is TRBV5-4 and J is TRBJ2-7; 8 bases fit TRBD1. The V segment lost 9 bases and the J segment 3 bases; nucleotides outside the gene matches: 8. Germline CDR1 SGHNT, CDR2 YYREEE (reference sequence). This CDR3 contains 13 residues. For the CDR3, the DNA is TGTGCCACTACAGGGGGACGGGACTACGAGCAGTACTTC. Translation: CATTGGRDYEQYF. The variable domain in full, with the rest retrieved from reference TRBV5-4 and TRBJ2-7, is ETGVTQSPTHLIKTRGQQVTLRCSSQSGHNTVSWYQQALGQGPQFIFQYYREEENGRGNFPPRFSGLQFPNYSSELNVNALELDDSALYLCATTGGRDYEQYFGPGTRLTVT.

The chain links TRBV5-1 to TRBJ2-2; a weak D match, TRBD1 (5 bases). Trimming left V 4 bases short and J 1 base short, with 8 bases between. From germline, CDR1 is SGHRS and CDR2 YFSETQ. The CDR3 is made up of 14 amino acids. Written as DNA, the CDR3 is TGCGCCAGCAGCAAGGACAAGAACACCGGGGAGCTGTTTTTT. Encoded protein: CASSKDKNTGELFF. The whole variable domain, remainder taken from reference TRBV5-1 and TRBJ2-2, is KAGVTQTPRYLIKTRGQQVTLSCSPISGHRSVSWYQQTPGQGLQFLFEYFSETQRNKGNFPGRFSGRQFSNSRSEMNVSTLELGDSALYLCASSKDKNTGELFFGEGSRLTVL.

DNA for the CDR3: TGTGCCAGCAGCTTAGGGGGCAGCCTTCCCAATCAGCCCCAGCATTTT. It codes for CASSLGGSLPNQPQHF. V usage is TRBV7-8 and J usage is TRBJ1-5, with D possibly being TRBD1 (5 bases). The CDR3 is 16 amino acids. The V and J ends lost 1 base and 3 bases respectively, with 13 bases between them. CDR1 SGHVS and CDR2 FQNEAQ come from the germline V gene.

The chain recombines TRBV5-1 with TRBJ2-1; 7 bases match TRBD2. The CDR3 runs 15 residues. Germline CDR1 and CDR2: SGHRS and YFSETQ. V was clipped by 4 bases and J by 6 bases; unmatched bases: 10. CDR3 protein: CASSMTSSRSNEQFF. For the CDR3, the DNA is TGCGCCAGCAGCATGACTAGCTCACGTAGCAATGAGCAGTTCTTC. The entire variable domain, with the rest obtained from reference TRBV5-1 and TRBJ2-1, is as follows: KAGVTQTPRYLIKTRGQQVTLSCSPISGHRSVSWYQQTPGQGLQFLFEYFSETQRNKGNFPGRFSGRQFSNSRSEMNVSTLELGDSALYLCASSMTSSRSNEQFFGPGTRLTVL.

V and J are TRBV5-1 and TRBJ1-3; possibly TRBD1 for D (6 bases). CDR1 is SGHRS, CDR2 YFSETQ, per germline. Trimming shortened V by 3 bases and J by 1 base, and 8 bases separated the two germline ends. The CDR3 has 14 amino acids. The CDR3 sequence: CASSSQGSGNTIYF. CDR3 in DNA: TGCGCCAGCAGCTCCCAGGGGTCTGGAAACACCATATATTTT.

This CDR3 reads CASSLIQEASGGYTF. CDR3 bases: TGTGCCAGCAGCTTAATACAGGAAGCCTCGGGTGGCTACACCTTC. This chain links TRBV7-9 with TRBJ1-2; possible D gene TRBD1, 5 bases. Trimming cost V 2 bases and J 7 bases, with 17 bases left between them. Germline CDR1 is SEHNR and CDR2 is FQNEAQ (reference sequence). The CDR3 is made up of 15 amino acids.

The chain couples TRBV5-6 to TRBJ2-7; tentative D call: TRBD1 (6 bases). CDR1 is SGHDT, CDR2 YYEEEE, per germline. The CDR3 covers 14 residues. V lost 3 bases, J lost 2 bases, and 12 bases lay in between. The CDR3 loop reads CASSSTGHPYEQYF. The CDR3 bases are TGTGCCAGCAGCTCTACGGGACACCCCTACGAGCAGTACTTC.

This sequence joins TRBV25-1 and TRBJ2-7; 8 bases match TRBD2. The CDR3 runs 16 residues. V gave up 1 base and J gave up 4 bases; unmatched junction bases: 9. Germline V gene lookup returns CDR1 MGHDK and CDR2 SYGVNS. The CDR3 here is CASSEFSSAGVYEQYF. The CDR3 DNA reads as TGTGCCAGCAGTGAATTTTCCTCAGCGGGAGTGTACGAGCAGTACTTC.

Only a few counts were recorded for this clone. The chain links TRBV10-2 to TRBJ1-1, with D perhaps matching TRBD1 (5 bases). Trimming removed 6 bases from V and 4 bases from J, with 12 bases in between. The V gene's germline CDR1 is WSHSY and CDR2 SAAADI. This CDR3 region has 13 residues. The CDR3 sequence: CASRGGWGTEAFF. CDR3 bases: TGCGCCAGCAGGGGGGGTTGGGGCACTGAAGCTTTCTTT.

CDR3 loop: CASSLGRADNEQFF. CDR3 nucleotides: TGTGCCAGCAGCTTGGGCAGGGCGGACAATGAGCAGTTCTTC. The chain combines TRBV7-9 with TRBJ2-1, with a possible D match to TRBD1 (5 bases). The CDR3 consists of 14 residues. Germline loops: CDR1 SEHNR, CDR2 FQNEAQ (reference sequence). V dropped 3 bases and J dropped 5 bases, with 11 bases sitting between them.